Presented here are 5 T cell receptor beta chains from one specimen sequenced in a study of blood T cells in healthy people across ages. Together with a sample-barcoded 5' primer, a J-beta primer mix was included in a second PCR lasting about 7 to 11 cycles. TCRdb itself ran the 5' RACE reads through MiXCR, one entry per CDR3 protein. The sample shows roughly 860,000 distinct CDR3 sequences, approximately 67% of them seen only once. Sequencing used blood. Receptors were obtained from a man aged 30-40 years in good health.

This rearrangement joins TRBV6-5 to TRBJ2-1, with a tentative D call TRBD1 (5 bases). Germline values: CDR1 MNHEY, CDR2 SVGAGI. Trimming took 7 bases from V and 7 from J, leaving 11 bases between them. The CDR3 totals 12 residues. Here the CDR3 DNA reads TGTGCCAGCACGACAGTAGGTAATGAGCAGTTCTTC. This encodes CASTTVGNEQFF.

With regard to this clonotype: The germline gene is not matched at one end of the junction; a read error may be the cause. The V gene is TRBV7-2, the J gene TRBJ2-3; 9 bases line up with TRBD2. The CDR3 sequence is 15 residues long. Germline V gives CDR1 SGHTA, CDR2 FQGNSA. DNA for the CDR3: TGTGCCAGCGGCTTTAGCGGGGGCGTAACAGATACGCAGTATTTT. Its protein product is CASGFSGGVTDTQYF.

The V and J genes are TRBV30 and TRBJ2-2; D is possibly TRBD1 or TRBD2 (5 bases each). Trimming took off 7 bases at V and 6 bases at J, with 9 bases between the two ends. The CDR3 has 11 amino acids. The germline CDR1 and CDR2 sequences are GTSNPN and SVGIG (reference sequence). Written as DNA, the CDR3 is TGTGCCTCCCGGGGCCCCGGGGAGCTGTTTTTT. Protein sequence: CASRGPGELFF. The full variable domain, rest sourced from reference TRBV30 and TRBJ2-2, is SQTIHQWPATLVQPVGSPLSLECTVEGTSNPNLYWYRQAAGRGLQLLFYSVGIGQISSEVPQNLSASRPQDRQFILSSKKLLLSDSGFYLCASRGPGELFFGEGSRLTVL.

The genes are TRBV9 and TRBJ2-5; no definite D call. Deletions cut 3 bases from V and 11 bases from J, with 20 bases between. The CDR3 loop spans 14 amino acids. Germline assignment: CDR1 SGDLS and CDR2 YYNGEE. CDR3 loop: CASSEDGTYNEQYF. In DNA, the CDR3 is TGTGCCAGCAGCGAGGACGGAACCTACAATGAGCAGTACTTC. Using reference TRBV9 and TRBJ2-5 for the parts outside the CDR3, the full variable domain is DSGVTQTPKHLITATGQRVTLRCSPRSGDLSVYWYQQSLDQGLQFLIQYYNGEERAKGNILERFSAQQFPDLHSELNLSSLELGDSALYFCASSEDGTYNEQYFGPGTRLLVL.

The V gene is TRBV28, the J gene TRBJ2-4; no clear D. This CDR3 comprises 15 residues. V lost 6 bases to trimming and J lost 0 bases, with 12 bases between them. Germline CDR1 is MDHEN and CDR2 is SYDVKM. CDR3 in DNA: TGTGCCAGCAGCCCGACCGTGGCAGCCAAAAACATTCAGTACTTC. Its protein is CASSPTVAAKNIQYF.